These 13 T cell receptor beta chains originate from one sample sequenced in a study of cytomegalovirus exposure and HLA in healthy donors. PCR primers comprised 60 Vbeta and 13 Jbeta primers. The assay was immunoSEQ multiplex PCR, and TCRdb's table has in-frame clones only and misses some. The sample consists of under 200,000 clones, about 12% of them appearing once. Sequenced: PBMCs. The source is a man between 50 and 59 years old in good health and CMV-seropositive.

The rearrangement links TRBV27 to TRBJ2-2; D is perhaps TRBD2 (6 bases). The CDR3 loop spans 13 amino acids. Germline assignment: CDR1 MNHEY and CDR2 SMNVEV (reference sequence). V lost 7 bases, J lost 6 bases, and 12 bases lay in between. CDR3 sequence (DNA): TGTGCCAGCACCCTACTAGCCTCCGGGGAGCTGTTTTTT. Its translation: CASTLLASGELFF.

This clone was seen a few times. This chain links TRBV7-9 with TRBJ1-5, with TRBD1 as a possible D gene (6 bases). V lost 4 bases and J lost 3, with 13 bases in between. Germline V CDR1 and CDR2: SEHNR, FQNEAQ (reference sequence). The CDR3 covers 15 residues. The CDR3 nucleotides are TGTGCCAGCAGCTCCCTGGACAGCCCCAATCAGCCCCAGCATTTT. Translation gives CASSSLDSPNQPQHF.

This chain links TRBV29-1 with TRBJ2-3, with D unresolved. This CDR3 spans 15 amino acids. V lost 2 bases to trimming and J lost 4 bases, with 16 bases between them. CDR1 and CDR2 (germline): SQVTM, ANQGSEA. The chain's CDR3 is CSVEWFAVTADTQYF. DNA for the CDR3: TGCAGCGTTGAATGGTTCGCGGTCACCGCAGATACGCAGTATTTT.

Only a few counts were recorded for this clone. The chain uses TRBV2 and TRBJ1-1, with D possibly TRBD1 on 6 matching bases. The length of the CDR3 is 15 residues. Looked up from germline, CDR1 is SNHLY and CDR2 is FYNNEI. V dropped 5 bases and J dropped 1 base, with 14 bases sitting between them. In DNA form, the CDR3 reads TGTGCCAGCAGTCTTGCTCGGACAGCGAACACTGAAGCTTTCTTT. Translating it yields CASSLARTANTEAFF.

The J gene is TRBJ1-1, the V gene TRBV21-1; TRBD1 reflects the table's D call only, with no check against the DNA. TRBV21-1 is annotated as a pseudogene. The CDR3 extends over 14 amino acids. The CDR3 loop reads CASQGDMRRTEAFF. The CDR3 region has the DNA TGTGCCAGCCAGGGGGACATGCGAAGGACTGAAGCTTTCTTT.

This chain connects TRBV5-1 to TRBJ2-7; 11 positions match TRBD1. CDR3 length: 14 amino acids. Germline V gives CDR1 SGHRS, CDR2 YFSETQ. V dropped 4 bases and J dropped 2; count of bases not matched to a gene: 2. CDR3 protein: CASSPGQGAYEQYF. The CDR3 DNA sequence: TGCGCCAGCAGCCCGGGACAGGGGGCCTACGAGCAGTACTTC.

This chain links TRBV13 with TRBJ2-1; the match to TRBD2 covers 12 bases. CDR3 length: 17 amino acids. Germline V gives CDR1 PRHDT, CDR2 FYEKMQ (reference sequence). The V gene end was trimmed by 3 bases and the J gene end by 9 bases; junction bases not matched to a gene: 12. This CDR3 reads CASSFPGLAGEPGEQFF. The CDR3 nucleotides read TGTGCCAGCAGCTTCCCGGGACTAGCGGGTGAACCGGGTGAGCAGTTCTTC.

The chain combines TRBV2 with TRBJ2-7; 10 nucleotides line up with TRBD1. V lost 8 bases to trimming and J lost 4 bases; unmatched junction nucleotides: 8. Germline CDR1 is SNHLY and CDR2 is FYNNEI. CDR3 length: 14 residues. CDR3 residues: CASDFGTGAYEQYF. CDR3 DNA sequence: TGTGCCAGCGACTTCGGGACAGGGGCGTACGAGCAGTACTTC.

This clone has just a few counts. The chain recombines TRBV7-2 with TRBJ2-3; 7 bases match TRBD1. The germline gives CDR1 SGHTA, CDR2 FQGNSA. V dropped 5 bases and J dropped 1; count of bases not matched to a gene: 6. The CDR3 is 15 amino acids. Written as DNA, the CDR3 is TGTGCCAGCAGCGTCCGCGGACAGGGCACAGATACGCAGTATTTT. It codes for CASSVRGQGTDTQYF.

The sample holds a few counts of this clone. The V gene is TRBV7-2, the J gene TRBJ1-4, with D possibly being TRBD1 (5 bases). V shed 3 bases and J shed 6 bases, with 14 bases lying between them. Germline assignment: CDR1 SGHTA and CDR2 FQGNSA. This CDR3 has 15 residues. This CDR3 is CASSLSGRPDEKLFF. The DNA for the CDR3 is TGTGCCAGCAGCTTGTCAGGGCGCCCAGATGAAAAACTGTTTTTT.

The chain has TRBV27 and TRBJ1-1; maybe TRBD1 (5 bases). Trimming stripped 5 bases from V and 6 bases from J, with 13 bases between. There are 13 residues in the CDR3. Germline CDR1 is MNHEY and CDR2 is SMNVEV (reference sequence). The CDR3 sequence: CASSPRVHPEAFF. CDR3 DNA sequence: TGTGCCAGCAGTCCCAGGGTTCACCCTGAAGCTTTCTTT.

The chain couples TRBV30 to TRBJ2-5; unclear D gene. Germline CDR1 reads GTSNPN; CDR2 reads SVGIG (reference sequence). V was shortened by 0 bases and J by 5 bases, with 4 bases between the two germline ends. The CDR3 is 11 amino acids. The CDR3 DNA sequence: TGTGCCTGGAGTGTACTGGAGACCCAGTACTTC. This sequence encodes CAWSVLETQYF.

The chain combines TRBV14 with TRBJ2-7, with 8 bases lining up with TRBD1. CDR3 length: 14 amino acids. The V gene end was trimmed by 4 bases and the J gene end by 4 bases; junction bases not matched to a gene: 6. The germline CDR1 and CDR2 sequences are SGHDN and FVKESK. CDR3 protein: CASSPRTGRYEQYF. DNA for the CDR3: TGTGCCAGCAGCCCTCGGACAGGGAGGTACGAGCAGTACTTC. Together with reference TRBV14 and TRBJ2-7, the CDR3 gives the full variable domain: EAGVTQFPSHSVIEKGQTVTLRCDPISGHDNLYWYRRVMGKEIKFLLHFVKESKQDESGMPNNRFLAERTGGTYSTLKVQPAELEDSGVYFCASSPRTGRYEQYFGPGTRLTVT.